These T cell receptor beta chains were read from a single sample in a study of T-cell memory formation after mild COVID-19. Each CDR3 protein gets one entry after TCRdb re-called the 5' RACE reads with MiXCR. The sample has under 250,000 distinct CDR3 sequences; more than 9% are singletons. Sequencing was performed on PBMCs or a T cell subset sorted from them (not recorded which). The receptors here all came from a man between 18 and 29 years old who had mild COVID-19 (a few samples of this study predate the infection). Cell type and time point are not known. CDR3s include the opening cysteine and the closing phenylalanine or tryptophan. Each record gives: D gene, J gene, V gene, clone size, CDR3 DNA, CDR3 protein. D genes are given only for firm matches. A clone size is listed for some rows: how often the clone was seen (once, few, many), or a class if it is expanded.

>TRBD2|TRBJ2-4|TRBV20-1|-
TGCAGTGCTAGAGCGGGGGGGGACATTCAGTACTTC
CSARAGGDIQYF
>-|TRBJ2-3|TRBV20-1|-
TGCAGTGCTGATGACATGGACCGCACAGATACGCAGTATTTT
CSADDMDRTDTQYF
>TRBD1|TRBJ1-5|TRBV7-8|few
TGTGCCAGCAGCTTGAGGGGGCGGGGTAGCAATCAGCCCCAGCATTTT
CASSLRGRGSNQPQHF
>TRBD2|TRBJ2-7|TRBV11-2|few
TGTGCCAGCAGCTTTAACGGGGGGGCCTACGAGCAGTACTTC
CASSFNGGAYEQYF
>TRBD1|TRBJ1-1|TRBV19|once
TGTGCCAGTAGTATGGACAGGGGCGGCACTGAAGCTTTCTTT
CASSMDRGGTEAFF
>-|TRBJ1-5|TRBV7-6|few
TGTGCCAGCTTCGTCCGTGGGAAATGGATACGGGACAATCAGCCCCAGCATTTT
CASFVRGKWIRDNQPQHF
>TRBD1|TRBJ1-2|TRBV5-1|few
TGCGCCAGCAGCTTGGATCGGACAGGGTATTATGGCTACACCTTC
CASSLDRTGYYGYTF
>-|TRBJ1-2|TRBV4-2|many
TGTGCCAGCAGCCAACAACAGGAACTACTACCCCGTGGGTACTATGGCTACACCTTC
CASSQQQELLPRGYYGYTF
>-|TRBJ2-7|TRBV5-1|many
TGCGCCAGCAGCTACCTCCCAGTGGAAGGTAACGAGCAGTACTTC
CASSYLPVEGNEQYF
>-|TRBJ1-6|TRBV4-1|many
TGCGCCAGCAGCCAAGAAGGGTACTCACCCCTCCACTTT
CASSQEGYSPLHF
>TRBD1|TRBJ2-5|TRBV3-1|many
TGTGCCAGCAGCCACGACAGGGGTCGGGAGACCCAGTACTTC
CASSHDRGRETQYF
>-|TRBJ2-1|TRBV5-1|few
TGCGCCAGCAGTCGTACAGGAAGGAATGTCGATGAGCAGTTCTTC
CASSRTGRNVDEQFF
>-|TRBJ2-3|TRBV4-3|few
TGCGCCAGCAGCCAGGTGGACGGGAGCACAGATACGCAGTATTTT
CASSQVDGSTDTQYF
>-|TRBJ1-4|TRBV5-1|-
TGCGCCAGCAGCTTGGGTGAGGTGGGCGAAAAACTGTTTTTT
CASSLGEVGEKLFF
>-|TRBJ2-1|TRBV3-1|few
TGTGCCAGCAGCCAGGGGAGCGCGAAGCTGCAGTTCTTC
CASSQGSAKLQFF
>TRBD2|TRBJ2-3|TRBV7-7|-
TGTGCCAGCAGCTTAGGTTCTGCGGGGGGATACACAGATACGCAGTATTTT
CASSLGSAGGYTDTQYF